This T cell receptor beta chain appears in the sequencing data of a study of control samples from healthy donors and cancer patients. Per the germline V gene, CDR1 is MRHNA and CDR2 is SNTAGT. This CDR3 has 13 amino acids. V was pared by 2 bases and J by 4 bases, with 5 bases between. Sequencing was performed with immunoSEQ multiplex PCR; in TCRdb, only in-frame clones are kept and a portion is missing. Among 50,000 or so clones, over 75% were seen once, and the ten largest hold approximately 3.4%. The sequence was obtained from a man between 50 and 59 years old in good health. The rearrangement uses TRBV6-4 and TRBJ2-2; D is unresolved. The sequenced sample consisted of blood. The CDR3 DNA follows: TGTGCCAGCAGTGACCTGTTCACCGGGGAGCTGTTTTTT. This gives the protein CASSDLFTGELFF.